This passage covers 14 T cell receptor beta chains from one sample sequenced in a study of sequential checkpoint blockade in melanoma. Regarding treatment: randomized to nivolumab then ipilimumab (arm A) or the reverse (arm B). Assay: immunoSEQ multiplex PCR; the TCRdb copy retains only in-frame clones and omits some. The top ten clones hold around 5% of a sample with about 18,000 clones, 73% of them seen once. Here the sequenced sample was tumor tissue (inferred from file names), taken from a patient given nivolumab and ipilimumab in sequence. Receptors were obtained from a human donor with melanoma.

This clone has only one observation. The CDR3 protein is CASSRQGAYQETQYF. The CDR3 nucleotides read TGTGCCAGTAGTAGGCAGGGGGCCTACCAAGAGACCCAGTACTTC. This chain joins TRBV19 and TRBJ2-5, with 8 bases matching TRBD1. The CDR3 covers 15 residues. In germline, CDR1 is LNHDA, CDR2 SQIVND (reference sequence). V lost 4 bases to trimming and J lost 0 bases; unmatched junction nucleotides: 4.

The chain is built from TRBV28 and TRBJ2-3, with TRBD1 matching over 7 bases. The germline V gene has CDR1 MDHEN and CDR2 SYDVKM. The CDR3 sequence is 13 residues long. This CDR3 reads CVSGPPGGDTQYF. In DNA, the CDR3 is TGTGTTAGTGGCCCTCCAGGGGGAGATACGCAGTATTTT.

Note on this clone: Germline and junction disagree at one end, which may indicate a read error. The chain joins TRBV6-8 to TRBJ1-1; no clear D. The CDR3 has 14 amino acids. From germline, CDR1 is MNHGY and CDR2 SAAAGT. The CDR3 bases are TGTGCCATCAGTGCCGGACCTGGGAACACTGAAGCTTTCTTT. It is translated as CAISAGPGNTEAFF.

This sequence joins TRBV15 and TRBJ2-5; 7 nucleotides align to TRBD2. Germline V lookup: CDR1 LNHNV, CDR2 YYDKDF (reference sequence). This CDR3 comprises 16 residues. Trimming at V came to 4 bases and at J to 5 bases, leaving 13 bases not matched to a gene. The CDR3 nucleotides read TGTGCCACCAGCACGGGGTACGGGAGGAAGACGGAGACCCAGTACTTC. The encoded protein is CATSTGYGRKTETQYF.

By share, this clone counts as medium-sized. The genes are TRBV6-8 and TRBJ1-2; unclear D gene. CDR3 length: 13 residues. Germline CDR1 is MNHGY and CDR2 is SAAAGT. V lost 2 bases to trimming and J lost 6 bases, with 10 bases between them. CDR3 residues: CASSYQARNGYTF. DNA for the CDR3: TGTGCCAGCAGTTACCAGGCCCGGAATGGCTACACCTTC.

This clone is medium-sized within its sample. The chain recombines TRBV6-1 with TRBJ1-2; D unclear. Trimming removed 0 bases from V and 10 bases from J, with 9 bases in between. The CDR3 has 12 residues. In germline, CDR1 is MNHNS, CDR2 SASEGT. The CDR3 DNA reads as TGTGCCAGCAGTGAAGCGGAGAGAGACTACACCTTC. Its protein is CASSEAERDYTF.

The CDR3 DNA sequence: TGTGCCATACTCATCGGACTAGCGGACTACACCGGGGAGCTGTTTTTT. It translates to CAILIGLADYTGELFF. This sequence joins TRBV6-8 and TRBJ2-2; 10 bases match TRBD2. Germline CDR1 and CDR2: MNHGY and SAAAGT. This CDR3 is built from 16 residues. The ends lost 10 bases at V and 3 bases at J; junction bases unmatched: 11.

J is TRBJ2-7 and V is TRBV30; D gene ambiguous. CDR3 length equals 12 residues. Trimming cost V 0 bases and J 4 bases, with 7 bases left between them. Germline CDR1 GTSNPN, CDR2 SVGIG (reference sequence). Here the CDR3 DNA reads TGTGCCTGGAGTGTACGTGGGTACGAGCAGTACTTC. It yields the protein CAWSVRGYEQYF.

The chain carries TRBV11-3 and TRBJ1-3; 7 bases fit TRBD1. CDR1 is SGHNT, CDR2 YENEEA, per germline. V lost 3 bases, J lost 0 bases, and 2 bases stayed unmatched. This CDR3 has 15 residues. The CDR3, as DNA: TGTGCCAGCAGCTTCCCAGGGGGCTCTGGAAACACCATATATTTT. Its translation is CASSFPGGSGNTIYF.

The chain is built from TRBV19 and TRBJ1-1, with D maybe TRBD1 (5 bases). The CDR3 length is 16 residues. Germline-derived CDR1 and CDR2 are LNHDA and SQIVND (reference sequence). The germline V and J ends were trimmed by 4 bases and 6 bases, with 21 bases remaining between them. The CDR3 spells CASSSLNPGKSAEAFF. In DNA form, the CDR3 reads TGTGCCAGTAGTAGTTTGAACCCAGGGAAGTCGGCTGAAGCTTTCTTT.

The chain has TRBV18 and TRBJ2-1; 9 bases align to TRBD1. CDR3 length: 15 residues. V trimming: 6 bases; J trimming: 5 bases; junction bases outside the gene matches: 8. From germline, CDR1 is KGHSH and CDR2 LQKENI. The CDR3 reads CASSSTGTGNNEQFF. DNA for the CDR3: TGTGCCAGCTCCTCAACCGGGACAGGGAACAATGAGCAGTTCTTC.

This sequence joins TRBV30 and TRBJ1-3, with 7 bases aligning to TRBD1. This CDR3 has 17 residues. The V gene end was trimmed by 2 bases and the J gene end by 3 bases; junction bases not matched to a gene: 13. Germline values: CDR1 GTSNPN, CDR2 SVGIG (reference sequence). CDR3 nucleotides: TGTGCCTGGAGTAGACGAAGGGACAGTAAGGTTGGAAACACCATATATTTT. Its translation: CAWSRRRDSKVGNTIYF.

The rearrangement uses TRBV27 and TRBJ2-2; 9 bases fit TRBD1. The CDR3 is made up of 14 amino acids. In germline, CDR1 is MNHEY, CDR2 SMNVEV (reference sequence). The V segment lost 10 bases and the J segment 4 bases; nucleotides outside the gene matches: 7. The CDR3 nucleotides are TGTGCCACCAACCCGGGACAGGGCACCGGGGAGCTGTTTTTT. Translation: CATNPGQGTGELFF.

V usage is TRBV19 and J usage is TRBJ2-7, with no clear D. The V gene's germline CDR1 is LNHDA and CDR2 SQIVND (reference sequence). CDR3 length: 14 residues. The ends were cut back, 1 base at V and 2 bases at J, with 9 bases in the middle. The CDR3 sequence: CASSIVNGAYEQYF. In DNA form, the CDR3 reads TGTGCCAGTAGTATAGTTAACGGAGCCTACGAGCAGTACTTC.